These 19 T cell receptor beta chains share one sample of origin, sequenced in a study of cytomegalovirus exposure and HLA in healthy donors. The PCR ran on 60 Vbeta and 13 Jbeta primers. Only in-frame clones appear in the TCRdb table, and some are missing; sequencing was by immunoSEQ multiplex PCR. This repertoire shows about 89,000 clones, approximately 80% found once; its top ten account for roughly 2.5%. Sequenced: PBMCs. The receptors originated from a man under 40 in good health and CMV-seronegative.

The chain links TRBV2 to TRBJ1-2; D is perhaps TRBD1 (6 bases). This CDR3 comprises 15 residues. The V end lost 6 bases, the J end lost 2 bases, and 16 bases lay between the germline ends. CDR1 is SNHLY, CDR2 FYNNEI, per germline. The CDR3, as DNA: TGTGCCAGCAGCGCAACGACAGGTAACAACTATGGCTACACCTTC. It encodes CASSATTGNNYGYTF.

The V call is TRBV30, the J call TRBJ1-2; D is unresolved. V was shortened by 3 bases and J by 4 bases, with 18 bases between the two germline ends. This CDR3 spans 15 amino acids. Germline CDR1 reads GTSNPN; CDR2 reads SVGIG (reference sequence). CDR3 in DNA: TGTGCCTGGAGGGAACGACTTACCCTCAGCTATGGCTACACCTTC. It is translated as CAWRERLTLSYGYTF.

The V and J genes are TRBV7-3 and TRBJ1-1; D might be TRBD1 (6 bases). Germline V CDR1 and CDR2: SGHTA, FQGTGA. The CDR3 totals 14 residues. V gave up 3 bases and J gave up 0 bases, with 8 bases separating them. CDR3 sequence (DNA): TGTGCCAGCAGCTTGGGACATTTGAACACTGAAGCTTTCTTT. Its protein product is CASSLGHLNTEAFF.

The chain uses TRBV5-4 and TRBJ2-1, with D perhaps TRBD1 (5 bases). Germline V gene data show CDR1 as SGHNT and CDR2 as YYREEE (reference sequence). V gave up 3 bases and J gave up 5 bases, with 12 bases separating them. This CDR3 has 14 residues. This CDR3 is CASSSHGAHNEQFF. CDR3 bases: TGTGCCAGCAGCTCTCATGGGGCACACAATGAGCAGTTCTTC. Drawing the rest from reference TRBV5-4 and TRBJ2-1, the complete variable domain is ETGVTQSPTHLIKTRGQQVTLRCSSQSGHNTVSWYQQALGQGPQFIFQYYREEENGRGNFPPRFSGLQFPNYSSELNVNALELDDSALYLCASSSHGAHNEQFFGPGTRLTVL.

CDR3 in DNA: TGTGCCAGCACCCTGGCCTCCATCAATCAGCCCCAGCATTTT. Its translation is CASTLASINQPQHF. V and J are TRBV28 and TRBJ1-5, with no clear D. The germline CDR1 and CDR2 sequences are MDHEN and SYDVKM. This CDR3 region has 14 residues. The germline V and J ends were trimmed by 7 bases and 3 bases, with 13 bases remaining between them.

The rearrangement uses TRBV11-2 and TRBJ1-1; TRBD1 agrees at 7 bases. The CDR3 length is 15 residues. V shed 6 bases, J shed 2 bases, and the junction held 9 bases outside the gene matches. CDR1 is SGHAT and CDR2 is FQNNGV in the germline V gene. The CDR3 loop is CASSFIQGPNTEAFF. CDR3 sequence (DNA): TGTGCCAGCAGTTTCATACAGGGGCCTAACACTGAAGCTTTCTTT. The variable domain in full, completed from reference TRBV11-2 and TRBJ1-1, reads EAGVAQSPRYKIIEKRQSVAFWCNPISGHATLYWYQQILGQGPKLLIQFQNNGVVDDSQLPKDRFSAERLKGVDSTLKIQPAKLEDSAVYLCASSFIQGPNTEAFFGQGTRLTVV.

The chain couples TRBV5-5 to TRBJ1-1; no clear D. CDR3 length: 13 residues. Germline CDR1 is SGHKS and CDR2 is YYEKEE (reference sequence). Trimming removed 1 base from V and 6 bases from J, with 10 bases in between. The CDR3 protein is CASSLLFTAEAFF. In nucleotides, the CDR3 is TGTGCCAGCAGCTTGCTCTTCACAGCTGAAGCTTTCTTT.

V and J are TRBV6-1 and TRBJ2-3; 7 nucleotides align to TRBD2. The length of the CDR3 is 15 residues. Germline CDR1 MNHNS, CDR2 SASEGT. With 6 bases clipped from V and 4 bases from J, the junction kept 10 bases outside the gene matches. The chain's CDR3 is CASSPLAKGPDTQYF. For the CDR3, the DNA is TGTGCCAGCAGCCCACTAGCGAAAGGCCCAGATACGCAGTATTTT.

The CDR3 bases are TGTGCCAGCAGGCCCCCCGGGAGTGGGTATGGCTACACCTTC. It is translated as CASRPPGSGYGYTF. The V gene is TRBV28, the J gene TRBJ1-2; D is ambiguous. Germline loops: CDR1 MDHEN, CDR2 SYDVKM. The CDR3 spans 14 residues. V dropped 6 bases and J dropped 5 bases, with 16 bases sitting between them.

This clone was recorded only once. This chain joins TRBV19 and TRBJ1-4, with D maybe TRBD1 (5 bases). CDR3 size: 16 residues. Trimming left V 5 bases short and J 4 bases short, with 17 bases between. Germline V gene lookup returns CDR1 LNHDA and CDR2 SQIVND (reference sequence). The CDR3 region has the DNA TGTGCCAGTAGTTCCCTCAGGGAAGGGATTAATGAAAAACTGTTTTTT. It translates to CASSSLREGINEKLFF.

The chain combines TRBV10-3 with TRBJ2-5, with 8 positions matching TRBD1. The junction had 6 bases not matched to a gene; V was cut back by 2 bases and J by 4 bases. Germline assignment: CDR1 ENHRY and CDR2 SYGVKD. CDR3 size: 15 residues. The DNA for the CDR3 is TGTGCCATCAGTGAGGGCAGGGGGCTCGGAGAGACCCAGTACTTC. This sequence encodes CAISEGRGLGETQYF.

V and J are TRBV6-1 and TRBJ2-2, with 9 bases identical to TRBD1. Germline lookup yields CDR1 MNHNS and CDR2 SASEGT. Trimming cost V 5 bases and J 6 bases; bases outside gene matches: 7. The CDR3 is made up of 15 amino acids. This CDR3 is CASSLPGTGSGELFF. In nucleotides, the CDR3 is TGTGCCAGCAGTCTACCCGGGACAGGGTCCGGGGAGCTGTTTTTT.

The chain recombines TRBV5-4 with TRBJ1-3; a weak D match, TRBD1 (5 bases). With 2 bases removed from V and 4 bases from J, the gap between germline ends came to 7 bases. Germline lookup yields CDR1 SGHNT and CDR2 YYREEE (reference sequence). CDR3 length: 13 amino acids. The CDR3 sequence: CASSFAGGNTIYF. CDR3 in DNA: TGTGCCAGCAGCTTTGCAGGGGGAAACACCATATATTTT.

As regards this clone: A read error may produce the germline difference seen at one junction end. The chain uses TRBV7-9 and TRBJ2-7; 9 positions match TRBD1. The CDR3 has 14 residues. The germline V gene encodes CDR1 SEHNR and CDR2 FQNEAQ (reference sequence). CDR3 DNA sequence: TGTTCCAGCAGCTCGACAGGGGGTATCGACGAGCAGTACTTC. This sequence encodes CSSSSTGGIDEQYF.

The V gene is TRBV19, the J gene TRBJ2-2; 8 bases match TRBD2. This CDR3 spans 17 amino acids. CDR1 LNHDA and CDR2 SQIVND come from the germline V gene (reference sequence). V lost 10 bases to trimming and J lost 1 base; unmatched junction nucleotides: 14. The CDR3 DNA reads as TGTGCCACTTCCCCCCCCTCGGGACTAGGGAACACCGGGGAGCTGTTTTTT. It yields the protein CATSPPSGLGNTGELFF.

The chain couples TRBV28 to TRBJ1-5; D gene uncertain. Germline loops: CDR1 MDHEN, CDR2 SYDVKM. This CDR3 has 13 residues. Deletions cut 6 bases from V and 3 bases from J, with 9 bases between. The CDR3 DNA reads TGTGCCAGCAGCGACTACAACAATCAGCCCCAGCATTTT. Its translation is CASSDYNNQPQHF.

The chain is built from TRBV19 and TRBJ1-1; 7 nucleotides line up with TRBD1. CDR3 size: 14 residues. CDR1 and CDR2 from the germline V gene are LNHDA and SQIVND (reference sequence). The V gene end was trimmed by 3 bases and the J gene end by 0 bases; junction bases not matched to a gene: 1. In DNA, the CDR3 is TGTGCCAGTAGTATGGGACAGTTGAACACTGAAGCTTTCTTT. This translates into CASSMGQLNTEAFF. The variable domain in full, with the rest retrieved from reference TRBV19 and TRBJ1-1, is DGGITQSPKYLFRKEGQNVTLSCEQNLNHDAMYWYRQDPGQGLRLIYYSQIVNDFQKGDIAEGYSVSREKKESFPLTVTSAQKNPTAFYLCASSMGQLNTEAFFGQGTRLTVV.

V usage is TRBV11-3 and J usage is TRBJ2-1; D might be TRBD2 (7 bases). The CDR3 extends over 15 amino acids. Trimming left V 5 bases short and J 4 bases short, with 15 bases between. Germline V gene lookup returns CDR1 SGHNT and CDR2 YENEEA. CDR3 nucleotide sequence: TGTGCCAGCAGCCTAGCCGAGGGGGGGTACAATGAGCAGTTCTTC. It codes for CASSLAEGGYNEQFF.

The chain is built from TRBV10-3 and TRBJ1-1; D might be TRBD1 (6 bases). V was shortened by 3 bases and J by 4 bases, with 12 bases between the two germline ends. Germline V gene lookup returns CDR1 ENHRY and CDR2 SYGVKD. The CDR3 spans 14 residues. The CDR3 nucleotides are TGTGCCATCAGTGACTCACAGGGTCCCACTGAAGCTTTCTTT. This codes for CAISDSQGPTEAFF.